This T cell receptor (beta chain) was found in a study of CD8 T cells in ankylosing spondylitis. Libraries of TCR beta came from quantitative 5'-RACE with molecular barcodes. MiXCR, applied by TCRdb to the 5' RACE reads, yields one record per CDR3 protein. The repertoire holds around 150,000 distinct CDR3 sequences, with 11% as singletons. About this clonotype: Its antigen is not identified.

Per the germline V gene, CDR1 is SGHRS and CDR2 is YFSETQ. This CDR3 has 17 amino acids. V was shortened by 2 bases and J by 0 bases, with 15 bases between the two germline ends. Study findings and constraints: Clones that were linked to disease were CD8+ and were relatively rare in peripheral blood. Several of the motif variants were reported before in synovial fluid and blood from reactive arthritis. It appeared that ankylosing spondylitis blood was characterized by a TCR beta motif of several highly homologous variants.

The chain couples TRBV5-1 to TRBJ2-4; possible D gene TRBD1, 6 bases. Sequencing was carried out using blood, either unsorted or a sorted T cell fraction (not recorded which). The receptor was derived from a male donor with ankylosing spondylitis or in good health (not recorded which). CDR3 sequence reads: CASSLGDGQIAKNIQYF. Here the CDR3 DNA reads TGCGCCAGCAGCTTAGGGGACGGACAGATAGCCAAAAACATTCAGTACTTC.